This is a list of T cell receptor beta chains from one sample in a study of blood T cell repertoires in COVID-19. Measured with immunoSEQ multiplex PCR; TCRdb has only the in-frame clones, and not every one. The data contain some 170,000 clones, 80% to 90% of them singletons. The sequenced sample was peripheral blood. The source of these receptors is a woman between 50 and 59 years old with acute or convalescent COVID-19. CDR3s include the opening cysteine and the closing phenylalanine or tryptophan. The D gene is left open where the match is weak.

V,J,D,DNA,CDR3
TRBV19,TRBJ2-7,NA,TGTGCCAGTAGTCCCCAGGGTCATCCCTACGAGCAGTACTTC,CASSPQGHPYEQYF
TRBV28,TRBJ2-7,TRBD1,TGTGCCAGCAGGCTGACAGGGGAAGTCTACGAGCAGTACTTC,CASRLTGEVYEQYF
TRBV7-2,TRBJ1-2,NA,TGTGCCAGCAGCTCGTCACCTGGACAGTATGGCTACACCTTC,CASSSSPGQYGYTF
TRBV7-3,TRBJ1-1,TRBD1,TGTGCCAGCAGCGGACAGGGAGACACTGAAGCTTTCTTT,CASSGQGDTEAFF
TRBV7-3,TRBJ2-1,NA,TGTGCCAGCAGCCCCCGGCGGGCTGACAATGAGCAGTTCTTC,CASSPRRADNEQFF
TRBV12-3/TRBV12-4,TRBJ1-2,NA,TGTGCCAGCACCGAGGGAATACGCTATGGCTACACCTTC,CASTEGIRYGYTF
TRBV10-1,TRBJ2-7,NA,TGCGCCAGCAGTGCAACTCAACGGTCCTACGAGCAGTACTTC,CASSATQRSYEQYF
TRBV18,TRBJ2-1,TRBD2,TGTGCCAGCTCACCACGAGGCGGGAGAAACCACAATGAGCAGTTCTTC,CASSPRGGRNHNEQFF
TRBV6-5,TRBJ2-1,TRBD1,TGTGCCAGCAGCGGGACAGGGCATCGGAATGAGCAGTTCTTC,CASSGTGHRNEQFF
TRBV27,TRBJ1-4,NA,TGTGCCAGCAGTTTAACTAAACAGGGCTTAGGGTTCCCCGTTACTGAAAAACTGTTTTTT,CASSLTKQGLGFPVTEKLFF
TRBV4-2,TRBJ1-1,NA,TGTGCCAGCAGCCAAGTGGCGGGGCTAGGCACTGAAGCTTTCTTT,CASSQVAGLGTEAFF
TRBV5-1,TRBJ2-1,TRBD2,TGCGCCAGCAGCTCTTCCAGCGGGGGGATCTACAATGAGCAGTTCTTC,CASSSSSGGIYNEQFF
TRBV28,TRBJ2-7,TRBD1,TGTGCCAGGCACCCTAGGACAGGGACCTACGAGCAGTACTTC,CARHPRTGTYEQYF